This T cell receptor beta chain stems from a study of blood T cells in healthy people across ages. This clonotype has more than one count but fewer than ten. Its specificity is unknown. Next came a second PCR, run for about 7 to 12 cycles, which used a sample-barcoded 5' primer along with a J-beta primer mix. One entry per CDR3 protein results from TCRdb running MiXCR on the 5' RACE reads. Here the sample spans some 800,000 distinct CDR3 sequences, roughly 25% being singletons. The V gene's germline CDR1 is SGHVS and CDR2 FNYEAQ. V lost 1 base, J lost 3 bases, and 8 bases stayed unmatched. This CDR3 spans 16 amino acids. Study observations and caveats: TCR beta diversity tracked closely with naive T cell percentage. Investigators viewed diversity estimates from one million T cells as underestimates, the study reported. It was the long-lived donors that had more naive CD4+ cells and higher diversity than aged donors.

These data also formed part of another study, on T cells of mothers and their children. In that study: The study found slightly higher but non-significant overlap in related versus unrelated mother-child pairs.

The chain has TRBV7-6 and TRBJ1-2, with 7 bases fitting TRBD1. Sequenced sample: blood. The clonotype comes from a boy aged 10-17 years in good health. The CDR3 region has the DNA TGTGCCAGCAGCTTAGTGGTTTGGCAGGGGGACTATGGCTACACCTTC. Translating it yields CASSLVVWQGDYGYTF.